This T cell receptor (beta chain) was recovered during a study of blood T cell repertoires in COVID-19. Background on the study: COVID-19 samples collected from the United States, Italy and Spain covered acute and convalescent phases.

CDR3 length equals 12 residues. CDR1 MNHEY and CDR2 SVGAGI come from the germline V gene. The trim removed 6 bases at V and 12 bases at J, leaving 11 bases unmatched. Methods used by the authors: Reference gene primers were amplified, and this amplification served to estimate nucleated cell counts. Libraries were prepared by immunoSEQ multiplex PCR; TCRdb keeps only in-frame clonotypes and omits some of them. V, J and clone size reflect that table, while D and trimming were determined from the DNA. This sample has some 670,000 clones; 85% to 90% occur once, and the top ten carry approximately 0.25%. The sample comprised peripheral blood. This clonotype was obtained from a woman aged 18-29 years with acute or convalescent COVID-19. The chain uses TRBV6-5 and TRBJ2-7; 7 nucleotides agree with TRBD2. CDR3 protein: CASRTEGGRLYV. The CDR3, as DNA: TGTGCCAGCAGGACGGAGGGAGGGAGACTGTACGTC.